This T cell receptor (beta chain) was observed in a study of blood T cell repertoires in COVID-19. Study information: From T cells, B-cell-depleted T cells, or PBMCs came the material, which was cDNA or gDNA.

The CDR3 contains 12 residues. Trimming took 4 bases from V and 4 from J, leaving 8 bases between them. Germline CDR1 reads SGHNT; CDR2 reads YYREEE (reference sequence). Recruited during active infection, patients (from Seattle) were subsequently followed longitudinally. TCRdb's copy holds only in-frame clones and misses some; the assay was immunoSEQ multiplex PCR. Among about 92,000 clones listed, roughly 85% were seen once. The chain carries TRBV5-4 and TRBJ1-2, with D possibly TRBD1 on 6 matching bases. What was sequenced was peripheral blood. The sequence derives from a woman aged 55-70 years with COVID-19, enrolled during active disease. The CDR3 reads CASSRTAYGYTF. Here the CDR3 DNA reads TGTGCCAGCAGCAGGACAGCCTATGGCTACACCTTC.